The 29 T cell receptor beta chains below come from one sample, sequenced in a study of CD8 T cells in Susac syndrome. Random hexamers primed reverse transcription of 0.5 to 1 ug RNA. TCRdb itself ran the immunoSEQ multiplex PCR reads through MiXCR, one entry per CDR3 protein. Of about 140,000 distinct CDR3 sequences listed, approximately 95% were seen once; the top ten hold about 0.11%. The specimen sequenced was CD4+ T cells from PBMCs. Every receptor here comes from a human donor with multiple sclerosis.

The chain uses TRBV2 and TRBJ2-4, with 7 bases identical to TRBD2. The germline CDR1 and CDR2 sequences are SNHLY and FYNNEI. The CDR3 loop spans 15 amino acids. V gave up 6 bases and J gave up 9 bases; unmatched junction bases: 14. Here the CDR3 DNA reads TGTGCCAGCAGAGCGGGACCTGTGGGGGTCTCCATTCAGTACTTC. Its protein is CASRAGPVGVSIQYF.

This clonotype was detected once. This chain joins TRBV7-9 and TRBJ2-5; 7 positions match TRBD2. The CDR3 loop spans 14 amino acids. V gave up 5 bases and J gave up 7 bases; unmatched junction bases: 10. In germline, CDR1 is SEHNR, CDR2 FQNEAQ (reference sequence). CDR3 bases: TGTGCCAGCAGCCCCCGCGCGGGGGAGTGGACCCAGTACTTC. This translates into CASSPRAGEWTQYF.

The V call is TRBV7-3, the J call TRBJ2-2, with TRBD2 matching over 9 bases. CDR3 size: 16 residues. The germline V gene has CDR1 SGHTA and CDR2 FQGTGA. J lost 6 bases, V lost 5 bases, and 10 bases had no gene match. The CDR3 DNA is TGTGCCAGCAGCCCCCTGAGTAGCGGGAGAGCCGGGGAGCTGTTTTTT. Translating it yields CASSPLSSGRAGELFF.

The chain carries TRBV20-1 and TRBJ2-7, with D possibly TRBD2 on 5 matching bases. In germline, CDR1 is DFQATT, CDR2 SNEGSKA (reference sequence). Trimming left V 4 bases short and J 2 bases short, with 12 bases between. The CDR3 covers 13 residues. The CDR3 loop reads CSAKDSAPYEQYF. The CDR3 DNA reads TGCAGTGCTAAGGACTCGGCTCCCTACGAGCAGTACTTC.

This chain joins TRBV15 and TRBJ2-1, with D hard to call. The CDR3 totals 11 residues. CDR1 is LNHNV and CDR2 is YYDKDF in the germline V gene (reference sequence). Trimming took off 1 base at V and 9 bases at J, with 4 bases between the two ends. The CDR3 protein is CATSRGGEQFF. The CDR3 bases are TGTGCCACCAGCAGAGGAGGTGAGCAGTTCTTC.

This clonotype was detected only a few times. The chain links TRBV30 to TRBJ2-3, with TRBD2 identical over 8 bases. CDR1 and CDR2 from the germline V gene are GTSNPN and SVGIG (reference sequence). V shed 3 bases and J 3 bases; nucleotides not matched to a gene: 5. The CDR3 totals 14 residues. The CDR3 sequence is CAWRREGGTDTQYF. In DNA form, the CDR3 reads TGTGCCTGGAGACGGGAGGGCGGTACAGATACGCAGTATTTT.

The chain recombines TRBV9 with TRBJ1-1; TRBD1 matches 7 bases. Germline CDR1 reads SGDLS; CDR2 reads YYNGEE. The junction had 11 bases not matched to a gene; V was cut back by 4 bases and J by 2 bases. The CDR3 is 16 residues long. The CDR3 reads CASSPRGGTANTEAFF. The CDR3, as DNA: TGTGCCAGCAGCCCCAGGGGTGGGACAGCCAACACTGAAGCTTTCTTT.

This chain connects TRBV7-9 to TRBJ2-3; no clear D. The germline V gene has CDR1 SEHNR and CDR2 FQNEAQ (reference sequence). Trimming pared 4 bases from V and 0 bases from J, leaving 11 bases between. The CDR3 loop spans 15 amino acids. In nucleotides, the CDR3 is TGTGCCAGCAGCTCCTTCGCCCCTAGCACAGATACGCAGTATTTT. Its protein product is CASSSFAPSTDTQYF. The whole variable domain, remainder taken from reference TRBV7-9 and TRBJ2-3, is DTGVSQNPRHKITKRGQNVTFRCDPISEHNRLYWYRQTLGQGPEFLTYFQNEAQLEKSRLLSDRFSAERPKGSFSTLEIQRTEQGDSAMYLCASSSFAPSTDTQYFGPGTRLTVL.

V gene TRBV12-3 or TRBV12-4 combines with J gene TRBJ1-3; D is ambiguous. The V end lost 10 bases, the J end lost 4 bases, and 14 bases lay between the germline ends. The CDR3 is made up of 13 amino acids. This CDR3 reads CATLKGLGNTIYF. The CDR3 region has the DNA TGTGCCACCCTTAAAGGTCTCGGAAACACCATATATTTT.

The chain combines TRBV3-1 with TRBJ2-7; 8 nucleotides align to TRBD2. This CDR3 has 15 amino acids. Germline V CDR1 and CDR2: LGHDT, YNNKEL (reference sequence). V shed 1 base, J shed 1 base, and the junction held 3 bases outside the gene matches. In DNA form, the CDR3 reads TGTGCCAGCAGCCAAGTCCCTAGCGGGTCCTACGAGCAGTACTTC. Its translation is CASSQVPSGSYEQYF.

The chain employs TRBV9 and TRBJ1-1, with D possibly being TRBD1 (6 bases). The germline V and J ends were trimmed by 2 bases and 8 bases, with 13 bases remaining between them. This CDR3 region has 13 residues. Germline CDR1 is SGDLS and CDR2 is YYNGEE. CDR3 bases: TGTGCCAGCAGCGTCGCATCCGGGACAGAAGCTTTCTTT. Translation gives CASSVASGTEAFF.

The chain uses TRBV7-2 and TRBJ2-7; 10 bases align to TRBD1. Trimming at V came to 3 bases and at J to 0 bases, leaving 2 bases not matched to a gene. This CDR3 is built from 15 residues. Germline CDR1 and CDR2: SGHTA and FQGNSA. In DNA, the CDR3 is TGTGCCAGCAGCTTCCGGGACAGGGGCTCCTACGAGCAGTACTTC. Protein: CASSFRDRGSYEQYF.

The chain combines TRBV29-1 with TRBJ2-7, with 13 bases lining up with TRBD2. After removal of 6 bases from V and 5 bases from J, the junction contained 7 bases not matched to a gene. CDR1 is SQVTM, CDR2 ANQGSEA, per germline. CDR3 size: 14 residues. DNA of the CDR3: TGCAGCGTCGCAACACTAGCGGGAGGGAACGAGCAGTACTTC. This gives the protein CSVATLAGGNEQYF.

This rearrangement joins TRBV3-1 to TRBJ2-3; 10 bases are a match to TRBD2. This CDR3 comprises 16 residues. The germline V gene has CDR1 LGHDT and CDR2 YNNKEL (reference sequence). Trimming cost V 3 bases and J 2 bases; bases outside gene matches: 5. As DNA, the CDR3 is TGTGCCAGCAGCCAGCGCGGACTAGCGGACACAGATACGCAGTATTTT. Protein product: CASSQRGLADTDTQYF.

The V call is TRBV28, the J call TRBJ2-5, with 8 bases lining up with TRBD2. Trimming removed 10 bases from V and 2 bases from J; junction bases left unmatched: 9. Germline V CDR1 and CDR2: MDHEN, SYDVKM. The CDR3 loop spans 14 amino acids. CDR3 region: CAIRGSGAQETQYF. The CDR3 DNA follows: TGTGCCATCCGGGGTAGCGGGGCACAAGAGACCCAGTACTTC.

This clonotype was recorded once. This chain connects TRBV28 to TRBJ2-5; D is uncertain. V was shortened by 1 base and J by 6 bases, with 6 bases between the two germline ends. This CDR3 is 12 amino acids long. The germline V gene encodes CDR1 MDHEN and CDR2 SYDVKM. The CDR3 loop reads CASSLFRKTQYF. The CDR3 DNA follows: TGTGCCAGCAGTTTATTTCGGAAGACCCAGTACTTC.

This chain connects TRBV5-1 to TRBJ2-1; D may be TRBD1 or TRBD2 (5 bases each). This CDR3 has 15 residues. The germline V gene encodes CDR1 SGHRS and CDR2 YFSETQ. The V end lost 0 bases, the J end lost 6 bases, and 13 bases lay between the germline ends. This CDR3 reads CASSLVGTGRNEQFF. CDR3 sequence (DNA): TGCGCCAGCAGCTTGGTTGGGACGGGACGCAATGAGCAGTTCTTC.

In DNA, the CDR3 is TGCAGCGTGGATACGCAGTATTTT. It translates to CSVDTQYF. This chain uses TRBV29-1 with TRBJ2-3; D is unresolved. This CDR3 contains 8 residues. Trimming stripped 6 bases from V and 6 bases from J, with 1 base between. Germline V gives CDR1 SQVTM, CDR2 ANQGSEA.

The V call is TRBV11-1, the J call TRBJ2-7; TRBD2 agrees at 7 bases. The J segment lost 3 bases and the V segment lost 6 bases, leaving 8 bases of the junction unmatched. CDR3 length equals 14 residues. Germline CDR1 is SGHAT and CDR2 is FQDESV (reference sequence). CDR3 nucleotide sequence: TGTGCCAGCAGTCCCGGGACTATACGCTACGAGCAGTACTTC. Translation: CASSPGTIRYEQYF.

This sequence joins TRBV18 and TRBJ1-1; the match to TRBD1 covers 7 bases. The J segment lost 5 bases and the V segment lost 1 base, leaving 7 bases of the junction unmatched. The V gene's germline CDR1 is KGHSH and CDR2 LQKENI. The CDR3 is made up of 15 amino acids. The CDR3 DNA reads TGTGCCAGCTCACCACGTAACAGGGGAATGACTGAAGCTTTCTTT. Protein sequence: CASSPRNRGMTEAFF.

Only one count was recorded for this clonotype. The V gene is TRBV12-3 or TRBV12-4, the J gene TRBJ2-5, with 8 bases fitting TRBD2. The CDR3 totals 16 residues. With V trimmed by 5 bases and J by 0 bases, 8 bases remained unmatched. The CDR3 loop reads CASSQTERGNQETQYF. Written as DNA, the CDR3 is TGTGCCAGCAGTCAAACAGAGCGGGGGAACCAAGAGACCCAGTACTTC.

The rearrangement uses TRBV20-1 and TRBJ1-5; 12 bases map to TRBD1. The CDR3 is 16 amino acids. Germline assignment: CDR1 DFQATT and CDR2 SNEGSKA (reference sequence). After removal of 3 bases from V and 6 bases from J, the junction contained 9 bases not matched to a gene. CDR3 sequence (DNA): TGCAGTGCTAGTGTATTGGGACAGGGGGCCGGTCAGCCCCAGCATTTT. Amino acid sequence: CSASVLGQGAGQPQHF.

J is TRBJ1-6 and V is TRBV9; TRBD1 might be the D (6 bases). Germline V gene sequence: CDR1 SGDLS, CDR2 YYNGEE. Trimming took off 5 bases at V and 7 bases at J, with 16 bases between the two ends. This CDR3 is built from 15 residues. The DNA for the CDR3 is TGTGCCAGCAGTGTTACAGGGTTCAGGAATTCACCCCTCCACTTT. Its translation: CASSVTGFRNSPLHF.

The chain recombines TRBV20-1 with TRBJ2-3; TRBD2 matches at 10 bases. The CDR3 is made up of 16 amino acids. V shed 3 bases and J 2 bases; nucleotides not matched to a gene: 8. The germline V gene encodes CDR1 DFQATT and CDR2 SNEGSKA (reference sequence). CDR3 sequence (DNA): TGCAGTGCTAGTACTCTAGCGGGGGCCATCACAGATACGCAGTATTTT. The encoded protein is CSASTLAGAITDTQYF.

This clonotype was counted once. The chain links TRBV2 to TRBJ1-1; no reliable D call. From germline, CDR1 is SNHLY and CDR2 FYNNEI. Trimming took 3 bases from V and 0 from J, leaving 14 bases between them. The CDR3 consists of 16 residues. CDR3 sequence (DNA): TGTGCCAGCAGTGACCGGGTCGGAGGTATGAACACTGAAGCTTTCTTT. It encodes CASSDRVGGMNTEAFF.

The CDR3 DNA is TGTGCCAGCAGCTTGTCCCATCAGGGGGGCCCAGATACGCAGTATTTT. It is translated as CASSLSHQGGPDTQYF. The rearrangement uses TRBV5-4 and TRBJ2-3, with a tentative D call TRBD1 (7 bases). This CDR3 is 16 amino acids long. Germline CDR1 is SGHNT and CDR2 is YYREEE (reference sequence). V lost 1 base and J 4 bases, leaving 16 bases between the germline ends.

The chain employs TRBV15 and TRBJ2-7; D is undetermined. CDR3 length: 14 amino acids. The V end lost 5 bases, the J end lost 0 bases, and 11 bases lay between the germline ends. The V gene's germline CDR1 is LNHNV and CDR2 YYDKDF (reference sequence). The chain's CDR3 is CATSLLIGSYEQYF. DNA for the CDR3: TGTGCCACCAGCCTACTTATAGGCTCCTACGAGCAGTACTTC.

The chain couples TRBV9 to TRBJ1-2; D is possibly TRBD1 (5 bases). The length of the CDR3 is 14 residues. Trimming took 0 bases from V and 2 from J, leaving 8 bases between them. Germline CDR1 and CDR2: SGDLS and YYNGEE. The CDR3 loop is CASSVGQLNYGYTF. In DNA form, the CDR3 reads TGTGCCAGCAGCGTAGGACAGCTAAACTATGGCTACACCTTC.

Turning to this clonotype: One end of the junction is discordant with germline, which a read error may explain. The chain uses TRBV15 and TRBJ2-1; 7 nucleotides agree with TRBD1. The germline gives CDR1 LNHNV, CDR2 YYDKDF (reference sequence). This CDR3 has 16 amino acids. CDR3 bases: TGTGCCACCAGCAGAGAAGGGGCAACAAAAGGGGGCCTGGGGATCTTC. Translated, it gives CATSREGATKGGLGIF.